Sequencing of this T cell receptor beta chain was carried out in a study of glioma-infiltrating T cells. Whole-study findings and limits: Non-neoplastic patients had below-expected tissue-blood divergence, while all gliomas exceeded expectation. Only very few CDR3 sequences appeared in both tissue and blood.

This clonotype has ten or more counts. As yet, its antigen is unknown. The ends lost 5 bases at V and 7 bases at J; junction bases unmatched: 15. The CDR3 runs 17 residues. Germline-derived CDR1 and CDR2 are MNHNS and SASEGT. Using RNA template, CDR3s of TCR alpha and beta were amplified with iRepertoire arm-PCR. Input was roughly 95-400 ng of tissue mRNA or PBMC total RNA. TCRdb passed the multiplex PCR reads through MiXCR, listing each CDR3 protein once. Here the sample spans roughly 20,000 distinct CDR3 sequences, about 22% being singletons. The sequence was obtained from a human donor with low-grade glioma or glioblastoma, undergoing nonglioma brain surgery, or in good health (not recorded which). This rearrangement joins TRBV6-1 to TRBJ2-3; TRBD1 aligns across 10 bases. Sequencing used glioma tissue, nonneoplastic brain tissue, or PBMCs (not recorded which). CDR3: CASSTHGQGGSRHTQYF. DNA of the CDR3: TGTGCCAGCAGTACCCACGGACAGGGGGGTTCACGCCATACGCAGTATTTT.